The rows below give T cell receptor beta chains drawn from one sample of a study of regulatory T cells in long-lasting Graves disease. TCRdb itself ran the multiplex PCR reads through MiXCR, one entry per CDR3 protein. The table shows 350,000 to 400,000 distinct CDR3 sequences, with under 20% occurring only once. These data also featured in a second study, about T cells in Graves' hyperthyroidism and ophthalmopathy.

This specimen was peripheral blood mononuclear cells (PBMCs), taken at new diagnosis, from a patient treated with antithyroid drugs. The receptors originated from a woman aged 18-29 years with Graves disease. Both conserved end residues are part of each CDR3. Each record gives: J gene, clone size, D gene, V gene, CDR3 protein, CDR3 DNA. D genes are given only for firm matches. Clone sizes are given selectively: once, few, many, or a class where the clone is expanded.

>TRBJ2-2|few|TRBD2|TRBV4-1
CASSLSGRAGTGELFF
TGCGCCAGCAGCCTGAGCGGGAGGGCTGGGACCGGGGAGCTGTTTTTT
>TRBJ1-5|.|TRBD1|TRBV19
CASMRHRGLGNQPQHF
TGTGCCAGTATGCGGCACAGGGGGCTGGGGAATCAGCCCCAGCATTTT
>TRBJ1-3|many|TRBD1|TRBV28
CASSWDRRSGNTIYF
TGTGCCAGCAGTTGGGACAGGCGGAGTGGAAACACCATATATTTT
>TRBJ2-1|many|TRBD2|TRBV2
CASRAGVNNEQFF
TGTGCCAGCAGGGCGGGAGTAAACAATGAGCAGTTCTTC
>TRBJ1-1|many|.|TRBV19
CASSTLEGTEAFF
TGTGCCAGTAGTACTCTAGAGGGCACTGAAGCTTTCTTT
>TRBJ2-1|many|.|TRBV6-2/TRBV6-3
CASSYAENNEQFF
TGTGCCAGCAGTTACGCCGAGAACAATGAGCAGTTCTTC
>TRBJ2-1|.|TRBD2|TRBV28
CASTTSGRLNEQFF
TGTGCCAGCACAACTAGCGGGAGACTAAATGAGCAGTTCTTC
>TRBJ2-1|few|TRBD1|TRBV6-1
CASGLAEQGEQFF
TGTGCCAGCGGACTTGCGGAACAGGGGGAGCAGTTCTTC
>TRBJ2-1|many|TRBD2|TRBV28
CASSLSLAAPNEQFF
TGTGCCAGCAGTTTATCACTAGCGGCACCCAATGAGCAGTTCTTC
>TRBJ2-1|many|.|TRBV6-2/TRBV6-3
CATRLDPYNEQFF
TGTGCCACCAGACTAGACCCCTACAATGAGCAGTTCTTC
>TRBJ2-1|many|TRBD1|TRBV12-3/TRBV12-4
CASNSPGQGVDEQFF
TGTGCCAGCAATTCACCGGGACAGGGGGTTGATGAGCAGTTCTTC
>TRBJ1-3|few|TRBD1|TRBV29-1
CSVTGGQGLHSGNTIYF
TGCAGCGTAACAGGAGGACAGGGCCTCCACTCTGGAAACACCATATATTTT
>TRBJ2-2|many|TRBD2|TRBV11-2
CASSLSAGGRGELFF
TGTGCCAGCAGCTTATCAGCGGGGGGGCGCGGGGAGCTGTTTTTT
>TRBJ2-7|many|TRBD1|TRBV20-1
CSARDIYRGAYEQYF
TGCAGTGCTAGAGATATATACAGGGGGGCCTACGAGCAGTACTTC
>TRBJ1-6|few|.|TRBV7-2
CASSLSGGWNSPLHF
TGTGCCAGCAGCTTATCGGGGGGCTGGAATTCACCCCTCCACTTT
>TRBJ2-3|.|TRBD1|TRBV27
CASSGGTGATDTQYF
TGTGCCAGCAGTGGAGGGACAGGGGCTACAGATACGCAGTATTTT
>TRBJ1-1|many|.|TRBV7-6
CASKADMNTEAFF
TGTGCCAGCAAGGCGGACATGAACACTGAAGCTTTCTTT
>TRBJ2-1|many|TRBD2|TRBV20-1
CSTRPGLAGEQFF
TGCAGTACCAGGCCGGGACTAGCGGGAGAGCAGTTCTTC
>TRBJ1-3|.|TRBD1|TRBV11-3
CASSSGTGRFGENTVYF
TGTGCCAGCAGCTCTGGGACAGGGCGCTTTGGGGAAAACACCGTATATTTT
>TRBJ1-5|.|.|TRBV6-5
CANSYLRAGYNQPQHF
TGTGCCAACAGTTACTTAAGGGCGGGGTATAATCAGCCCCAGCATTTT
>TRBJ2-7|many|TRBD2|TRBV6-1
CASSEPGLAAYEQYF
TGTGCCAGCAGTGAACCGGGACTAGCGGCCTACGAGCAGTACTTC
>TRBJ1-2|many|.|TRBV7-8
CASSFQYWSRDDFGYTF
TGTGCCAGCAGCTTTCAGTACTGGTCACGGGACGATTTTGGCTACACCTTC
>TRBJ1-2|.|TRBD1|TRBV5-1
CATRRDRGRDYGYTF
TGCGCCACCCGCCGGGACAGGGGGCGCGACTATGGCTACACCTTC
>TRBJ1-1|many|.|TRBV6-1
CASSPNVNTEAFF
TGTGCCAGCAGTCCTAACGTGAACACTGAAGCTTTCTTT
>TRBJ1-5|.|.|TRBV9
CASAGGRGEDQPQHF
TGTGCCAGCGCAGGCGGTAGGGGAGAGGATCAGCCCCAGCATTTT
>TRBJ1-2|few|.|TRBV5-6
CASSLEAGRYGYTF
TGTGCCAGCAGCTTGGAGGCAGGGAGGTACGGCTACACCTTC
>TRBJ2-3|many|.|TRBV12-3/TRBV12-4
CASSLALGGRGTDTQYF
TGTGCCAGCAGTTTAGCGCTAGGCGGCCGGGGCACAGATACGCAGTATTTT
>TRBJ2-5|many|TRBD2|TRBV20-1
CSATSGETQYF
TGCAGTGCCACTAGCGGGGAGACCCAGTACTTC
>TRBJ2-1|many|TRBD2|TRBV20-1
CSARVSGTSGRALYNEQFF
TGCAGTGCTAGAGTTTCCGGGACTAGCGGGAGGGCCTTGTACAATGAGCAGTTCTTC
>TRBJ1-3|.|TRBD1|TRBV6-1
CASSTDRGVGNTIYF
TGTGCCAGCAGTACCGACAGGGGCGTTGGAAACACCATATATTTT
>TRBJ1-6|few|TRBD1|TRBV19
CASSTPTGELMNSPLHF
TGTGCCAGTAGTACCCCGACAGGGGAGTTAATGAATTCACCCCTCCACTTT
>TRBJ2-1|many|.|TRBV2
CASSDTDSLGLNNEQFF
TGTGCCAGCAGTGATACGGACTCCCTCGGGCTTAACAATGAGCAGTTCTTC
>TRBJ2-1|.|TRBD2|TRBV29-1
CSVVGGSSYNEQFF
TGCAGCGTCGTGGGCGGGAGCTCCTACAATGAGCAGTTCTTC
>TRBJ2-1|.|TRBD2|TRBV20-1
CSARETSGRIPGGDEFF
TGCAGTGCTAGGGAGACTAGCGGGAGGATCCCGGGGGGCGACGAGTTCTTC
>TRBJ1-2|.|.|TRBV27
CASSFSRQAKGYGYTF
TGTGCCAGCAGTTTTTCTCGACAGGCCAAGGGGTATGGCTACACCTTC
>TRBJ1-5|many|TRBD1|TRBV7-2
CASSPQTGVDQPQHF
TGTGCCAGCAGCCCCCAAACAGGGGTGGATCAGCCCCAGCATTTT
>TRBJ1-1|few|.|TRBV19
CASSPMRVNTEAFF
TGTGCCAGTAGCCCTATGAGGGTGAACACTGAAGCTTTCTTT
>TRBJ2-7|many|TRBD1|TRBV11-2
CASSLTGALEQYF
TGTGCCAGCAGCTTAACAGGGGCCCTCGAGCAGTACTTC
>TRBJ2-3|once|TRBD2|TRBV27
CASSFWRGLNTDTQYF
TGTGCCAGCAGTTTTTGGAGGGGACTAAACACAGATACGCAGTATTTT
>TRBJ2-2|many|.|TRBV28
CASSPGGRDTGELFF
TGTGCCAGCAGTCCGGGGGGCAGAGACACCGGGGAGCTGTTTTTT
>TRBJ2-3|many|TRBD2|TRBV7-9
CASSLRSGRTDTQYF
TGTGCCAGCAGCTTAAGGAGCGGGAGAACAGATACGCAGTATTTT
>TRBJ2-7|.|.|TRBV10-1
CASSESLVRSPYEQYF
TGCGCCAGCAGTGAGTCACTAGTTAGGTCTCCCTACGAGCAGTACTTC
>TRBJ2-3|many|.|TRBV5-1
CASRSAGGPGDTQYF
TGCGCCAGCAGATCCGCCGGGGGGCCCGGAGATACGCAGTATTTT
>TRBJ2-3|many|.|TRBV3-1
CASSPRPSAPTEATQYF
TGTGCCAGCAGCCCTCGACCTAGCGCCCCCACCGAGGCTACGCAGTATTTT
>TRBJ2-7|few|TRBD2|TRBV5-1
CASSLYGLAEGFYEQYF
TGCGCCAGCAGCTTGTATGGCCTAGCGGAGGGTTTCTACGAGCAGTACTTC
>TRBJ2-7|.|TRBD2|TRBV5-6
CASSFVAGPYEQYF
TGTGCCAGCAGCTTTGTAGCGGGCCCCTACGAGCAGTACTTC
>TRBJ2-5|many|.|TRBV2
CASSDSRSQETQYF
TGTGCCAGCAGTGACAGTCGCTCGCAAGAGACCCAGTACTTC
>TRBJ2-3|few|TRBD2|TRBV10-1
CASSPRREVPDTQYF
TGCGCCAGCAGCCCCCGGCGGGAGGTTCCGGATACGCAGTATTTT